Listed below are T cell receptor beta chains from one sample, sequenced in a study of blood T cell repertoires in COVID-19. Only in-frame clones appear in the TCRdb table, and some are missing; sequencing was by immunoSEQ multiplex PCR. The table has about 260,000 clones, 86% seen once; the top ten hold around 2.1%. Sequencing was carried out using PBMCs or T cells enriched from blood (not recorded which). The origin of the receptors is a woman aged 50 to 65 who had recovered from COVID-19. CDR3s leave out the opening cysteine and the closing phenylalanine or tryptophan.

v_gene | CDR3aa
TRBV7-2 | ASSLGIGTSLYNEQF
TRBV9 | ASSEQGGGTEAF
TRBV19 | ASSIEAGRYNQPQH
TRBV19 | ASSIVGFRNTEAF
TRBV5-1 | ASSLVVSPYEQY
TRBV4-2 | ASSQDFREQY
TRBV10-3 | AIKSAGGVVEQY
TRBV4-3 | ASSPQGWYGGELF
TRBV4-3 | ASSSTGDTEAF
TRBV19 | ASSIGSNSRGNKNIQY
TRBV3-1/TRBV3-2 | ASSVGTGGLGEQF
TRBV6-5 | ASSPDWQETQY
TRBV7-2 | ASSSVPGNYGYT
TRBV5-5 | ASSLGVLDYGYT
TRBV6-5 | ASSYTGFVTEAF
TRBV7-9 | GSRGLDEQF